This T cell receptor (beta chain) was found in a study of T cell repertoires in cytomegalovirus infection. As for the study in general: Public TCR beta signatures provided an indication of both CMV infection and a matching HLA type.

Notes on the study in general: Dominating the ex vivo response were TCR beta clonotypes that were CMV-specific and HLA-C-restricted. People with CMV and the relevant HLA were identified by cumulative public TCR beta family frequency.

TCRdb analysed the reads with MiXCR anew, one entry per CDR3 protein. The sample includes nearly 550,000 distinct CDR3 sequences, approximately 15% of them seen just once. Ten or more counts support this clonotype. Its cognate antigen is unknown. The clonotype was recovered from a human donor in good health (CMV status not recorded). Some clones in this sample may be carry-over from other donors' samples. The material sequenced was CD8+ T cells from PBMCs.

The CDR3 bases are TGTGCCAGCAGTTCCAGGGTCGGACAGCTTTTGTCTGGGGCCAACGTCCTGACTTTC. It is translated as CASSSRVGQLLSGANVLTF. The J gene is TRBJ2-6, the V gene TRBV28, with TRBD1 as a possible D gene (6 bases). The CDR3 is made up of 19 amino acids. Germline values: CDR1 MDHEN, CDR2 SYDVKM. The ends were cut back, 4 bases at V and 1 base at J, with 20 bases in the middle. Full variable domain (remainder filled in from reference TRBV28 and TRBJ2-6): DVKVTQSSRYLVKRTGEKVFLECVQDMDHENMFWYRQDPGLGLRLIYFSYDVKMKEKGDIPEGYSVSREKKERFSLILESASTNQTSMYLCASSSRVGQLLSGANVLTFGAGSRLTVL.